This TCR beta chain is from a study of T cell changes during pregnancy in multiple sclerosis. The CDR3 is made up of 12 amino acids. The V and J ends lost 7 bases and 4 bases respectively, with 8 bases between them. Germline V gene lookup returns CDR1 MNHEY and CDR2 SVGAGI. Measured with immunoSEQ multiplex PCR; TCRdb has only the in-frame clones, and not every one. The sample comprises 60,000 or so clones, 91% of which are singletons, and about 0.49% rests with the top ten. Sequencing was performed on CD4+ T cells from peripheral blood mononuclear cells, taken after pregnancy. The chain is built from TRBV6-5 and TRBJ1-3, with D hard to call. The TCR originated in a female donor in good health, enrolled as a control in a pregnancy study. The CDR3 nucleotides read TGTGCCAGCACTTCTCTAGGAAACACCATATATTTT. The encoded protein is CASTSLGNTIYF.